A selection of T cell receptor beta chains follows, all from one sample in a study of Graves' ophthalmopathy and Graves' hyperthyroidism. TCRdb re-analysed the multiplex PCR reads in MiXCR, keeping a single row per CDR3 protein. This table has 500,000 to 700,000 distinct CDR3 sequences, around a fifth appearing once. The sequenced material came from peripheral blood. These receptors came from a young woman with stable Graves' hyperthyroidism. Some clones in this sample may be carry-over from other donors' samples. Each CDR3 is given without its conserved first and last residue. Each record gives: V gene, clone size, CDR3 protein. For some rows the clone size is stated as once, few or many, or as a class when expanded; others skip it.

V: TRBV20-1; size: few; CDR3: SASSREPYEQY
V: TRBV28; size: -; CDR3: ASRQQNNQPQH
V: TRBV12-3/TRBV12-4; size: many; CDR3: ASSLDRSYSYEQY
V: TRBV12-5; size: many; CDR3: ASGFDKSYNSPLH
V: TRBV20-1; size: -; CDR3: SARDQGAVGYT
V: TRBV11-1; size: many; CDR3: ASSLAQSYNEQF
V: TRBV29-1; size: -; CDR3: SVDGQGNEAF
V: TRBV19; size: many; CDR3: ASSQVGAYSYEQY
V: TRBV27; size: many; CDR3: ASSPGTSKETQY
V: TRBV6-1; size: many; CDR3: ASRMGRSQETQY
V: TRBV30; size: -; CDR3: AWISGQGGKNVQY
V: TRBV6-1; size: -; CDR3: ASRIQMSGSGEQY
V: TRBV6-1; size: many; CDR3: ASKVTGDTEAF
V: TRBV9; size: -; CDR3: ASSVAWEYTGELF
V: TRBV15; size: many; CDR3: ATSRDYDLSMNTEAF
V: TRBV12-3/TRBV12-4; size: -; CDR3: ASSQIDYRGHGYT
V: TRBV7-8; size: many; CDR3: ASSPQGGTQY
V: TRBV20-1; size: few; CDR3: SAFLAGERRETQY
V: TRBV4-1; size: -; CDR3: ASSQEWELHGLYGYT
V: TRBV20-1; size: -; CDR3: SASTAGYEQY
V: TRBV5-1; size: -; CDR3: ASSWDRAHEQY
V: TRBV12-3/TRBV12-4; size: many; CDR3: ASSLEEPWQGALGNTEAF
V: TRBV7-9; size: few; CDR3: ASSPTDRGGF
V: TRBV30; size: few; CDR3: AWTLGLAGAGELF
V: TRBV20-1; size: many; CDR3: SARVAQYEQY
V: TRBV2; size: -; CDR3: ASDGTGVLGTGDTEAF
V: TRBV25-1; size: few; CDR3: ASRQGAKAEAF
V: TRBV6-1; size: many; CDR3: ASSEARPGRSPLH
V: TRBV9; size: many; CDR3: ASSISTPGWLF
V: TRBV28; size: many; CDR3: ASSLRPGVYEQY
V: TRBV19; size: -; CDR3: ASNSRVTYT
V: TRBV6-5; size: many; CDR3: ASRPPGAEAF
V: TRBV12-3/TRBV12-4; size: many; CDR3: ASILDRADTQY
V: TRBV11-2; size: many; CDR3: ASRLNPNRGTEAF
V: TRBV6-5; size: many; CDR3: ASSYTYRASYEQY
V: TRBV25-1; size: many; CDR3: ASSREFGPSRQETQY
V: TRBV7-9; size: -; CDR3: ASSRWDRGTSNQPQH
V: TRBV4-1; size: -; CDR3: ASSQELGLAGQETQY
V: TRBV12-3/TRBV12-4; size: many; CDR3: ASQAPGNTIY
V: TRBV5-1; size: many; CDR3: ASSQTSGAYEQY
V: TRBV19; size: -; CDR3: ASSSSTGAWETQY
V: TRBV27; size: many; CDR3: ASRRQESEAF
V: TRBV2; size: -; CDR3: ASTWDRVNTGELF
V: TRBV28; size: -; CDR3: ASSPSLTDGISRETQY
V: TRBV25-1; size: many; CDR3: ASSDPGTGATEAF